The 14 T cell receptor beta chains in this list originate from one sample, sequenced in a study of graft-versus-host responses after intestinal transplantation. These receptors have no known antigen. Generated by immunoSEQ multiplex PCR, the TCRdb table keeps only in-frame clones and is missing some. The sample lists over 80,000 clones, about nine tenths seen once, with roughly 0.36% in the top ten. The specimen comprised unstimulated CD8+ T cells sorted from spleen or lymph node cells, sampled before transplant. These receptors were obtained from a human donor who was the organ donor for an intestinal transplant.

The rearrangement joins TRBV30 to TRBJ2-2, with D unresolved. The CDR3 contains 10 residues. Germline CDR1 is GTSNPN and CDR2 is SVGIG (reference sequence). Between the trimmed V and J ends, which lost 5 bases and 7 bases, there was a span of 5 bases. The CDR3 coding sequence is TGTGCCTGGGCGTACGGGGAGCTGTTTTTT. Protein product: CAWAYGELFF. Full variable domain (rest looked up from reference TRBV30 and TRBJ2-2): SQTIHQWPATLVQPVGSPLSLECTVEGTSNPNLYWYRQAAGRGLQLLFYSVGIGQISSEVPQNLSASRPQDRQFILSSKKLLLSDSGFYLCAWAYGELFFGEGSRLTVL.

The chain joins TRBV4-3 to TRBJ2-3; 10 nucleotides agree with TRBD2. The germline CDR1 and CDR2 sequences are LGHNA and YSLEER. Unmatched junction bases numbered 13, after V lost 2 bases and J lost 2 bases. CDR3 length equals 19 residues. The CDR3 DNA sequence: TGCGCCAGCAGCCAATCCTTCAGTTTAGCGGGGGGAAACACAGATACGCAGTATTTT. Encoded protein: CASSQSFSLAGGNTDTQYF.

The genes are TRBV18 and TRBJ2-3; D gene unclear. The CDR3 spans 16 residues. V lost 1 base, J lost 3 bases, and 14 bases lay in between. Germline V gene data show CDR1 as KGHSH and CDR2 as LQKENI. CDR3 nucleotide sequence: TGTGCCAGCTCACCACTATCGGAGCGAGAGACAGATACGCAGTATTTT. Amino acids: CASSPLSERETDTQYF.

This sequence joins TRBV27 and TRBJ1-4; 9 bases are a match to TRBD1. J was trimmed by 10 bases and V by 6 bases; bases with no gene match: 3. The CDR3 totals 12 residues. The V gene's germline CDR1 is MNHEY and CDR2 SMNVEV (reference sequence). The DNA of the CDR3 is TGTGCCAGCAGACAGGGGGCGAGAAAACTGTTTTTT. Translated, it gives CASRQGARKLFF.

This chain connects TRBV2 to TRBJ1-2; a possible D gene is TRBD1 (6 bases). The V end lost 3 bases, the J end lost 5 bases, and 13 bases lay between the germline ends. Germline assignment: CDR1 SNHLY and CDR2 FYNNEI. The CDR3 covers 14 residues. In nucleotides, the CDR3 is TGTGCCAGCAGTGAGAGGGGGGGCGGATATGGCTACACCTTC. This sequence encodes CASSERGGGYGYTF.

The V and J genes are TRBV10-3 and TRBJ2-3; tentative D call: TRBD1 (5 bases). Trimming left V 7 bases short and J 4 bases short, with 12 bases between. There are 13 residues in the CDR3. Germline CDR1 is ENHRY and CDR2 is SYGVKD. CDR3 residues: CAITRTNSDTQYF. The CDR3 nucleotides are TGTGCCATCACTCGGACAAACTCAGATACGCAGTATTTT.

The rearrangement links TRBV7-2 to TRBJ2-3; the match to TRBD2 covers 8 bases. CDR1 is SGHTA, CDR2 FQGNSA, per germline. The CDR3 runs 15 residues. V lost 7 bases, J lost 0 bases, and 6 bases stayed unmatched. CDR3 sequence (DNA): TGTGCCAGCACCTCCGGGACTAGAAGCACAGATACGCAGTATTTT. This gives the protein CASTSGTRSTDTQYF.

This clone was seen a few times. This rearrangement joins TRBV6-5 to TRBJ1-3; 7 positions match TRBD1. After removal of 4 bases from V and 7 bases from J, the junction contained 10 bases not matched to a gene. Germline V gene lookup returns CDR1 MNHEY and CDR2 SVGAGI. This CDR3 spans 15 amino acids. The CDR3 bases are TGTGCCAGCAGTTCCCGACAGGGACTGGCGAACACCATATATTTT. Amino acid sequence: CASSSRQGLANTIYF.

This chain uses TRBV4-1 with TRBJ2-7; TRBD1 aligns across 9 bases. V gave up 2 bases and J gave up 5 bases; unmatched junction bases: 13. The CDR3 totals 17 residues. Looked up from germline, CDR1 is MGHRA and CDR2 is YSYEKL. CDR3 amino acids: CASSQTIPGQGTNEQYF. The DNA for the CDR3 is TGCGCCAGCAGCCAAACGATACCGGGACAGGGAACCAACGAGCAGTACTTC.

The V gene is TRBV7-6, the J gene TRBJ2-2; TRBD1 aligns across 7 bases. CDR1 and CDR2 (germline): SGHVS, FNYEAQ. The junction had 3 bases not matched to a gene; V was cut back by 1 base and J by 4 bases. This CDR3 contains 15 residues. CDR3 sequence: CASSLEAGGTGELFF. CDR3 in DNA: TGTGCCAGCAGCTTAGAGGCAGGGGGCACCGGGGAGCTGTTTTTT.

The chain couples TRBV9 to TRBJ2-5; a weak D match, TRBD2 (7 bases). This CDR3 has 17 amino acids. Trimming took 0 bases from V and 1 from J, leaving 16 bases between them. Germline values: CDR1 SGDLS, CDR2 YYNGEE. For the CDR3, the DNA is TGTGCCAGCAGCGTAGGGGGGAACCGGGGGGCCCAAGAGACCCAGTACTTC. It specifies CASSVGGNRGAQETQYF.

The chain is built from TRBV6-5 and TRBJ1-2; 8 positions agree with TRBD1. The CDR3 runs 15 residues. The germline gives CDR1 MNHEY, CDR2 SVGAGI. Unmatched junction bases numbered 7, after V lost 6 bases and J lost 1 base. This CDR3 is CASSPGQGYNYGYTF. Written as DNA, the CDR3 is TGTGCCAGCAGCCCCGGACAGGGATATAACTATGGCTACACCTTC.

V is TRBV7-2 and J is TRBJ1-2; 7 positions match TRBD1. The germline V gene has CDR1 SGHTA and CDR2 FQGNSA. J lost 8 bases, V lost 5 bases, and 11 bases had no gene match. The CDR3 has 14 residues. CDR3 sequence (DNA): TGTGCCAGCAGCCCCTCGGACAGGTTGTTGGGCTACACCTTC. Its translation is CASSPSDRLLGYTF.

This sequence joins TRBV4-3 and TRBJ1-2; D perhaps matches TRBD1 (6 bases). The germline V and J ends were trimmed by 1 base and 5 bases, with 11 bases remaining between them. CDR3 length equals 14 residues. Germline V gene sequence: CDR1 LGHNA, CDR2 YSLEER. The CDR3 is CASSQADSGYGYTF. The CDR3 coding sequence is TGCGCCAGCAGCCAAGCGGACAGTGGATATGGCTACACCTTC.